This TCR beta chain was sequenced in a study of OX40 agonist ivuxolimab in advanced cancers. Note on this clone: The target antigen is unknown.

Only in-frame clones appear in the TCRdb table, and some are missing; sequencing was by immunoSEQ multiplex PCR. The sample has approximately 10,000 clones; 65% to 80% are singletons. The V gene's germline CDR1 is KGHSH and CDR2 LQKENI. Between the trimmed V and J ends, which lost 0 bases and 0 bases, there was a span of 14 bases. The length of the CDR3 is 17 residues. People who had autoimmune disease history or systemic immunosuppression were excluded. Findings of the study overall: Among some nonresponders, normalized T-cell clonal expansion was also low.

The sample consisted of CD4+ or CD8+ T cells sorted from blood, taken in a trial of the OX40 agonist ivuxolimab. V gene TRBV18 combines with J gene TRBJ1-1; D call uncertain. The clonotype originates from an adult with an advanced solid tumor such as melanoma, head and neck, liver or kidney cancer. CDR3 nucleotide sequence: TGTGCCAGCTCACCACCTATTTTTGGGCAGTTGAACACTGAAGCTTTCTTT. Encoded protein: CASSPPIFGQLNTEAFF. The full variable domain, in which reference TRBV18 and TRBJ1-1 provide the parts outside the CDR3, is NAGVMQNPRHLVRRRGQEARLRCSPMKGHSHVYWYRQLPEEGLKFMVYLQKENIIDESGMPKERFSAEFPKEGPSILRIQQVVRGDSAAYFCASSPPIFGQLNTEAFFGQGTRLTVV.